This TCR beta chain was observed in a study of T-cell reconstitution after alpha-beta-depleted transplantation in children. Study observations and caveats: Certain patients had high TCRbeta diversity at day 60, and it came from recipient T cells and thymic progenitors that survived. Expanded graft clones numbering several hundred reportedly gave rise to alpha-beta T cells about two months after transplant. When one year had passed after transplant, most T-cell counts and diversity came from newly produced T cells.

A library of TCRbeta sequences, prepared with unique molecular identifiers, was generated. TCRdb called the PCR reads again in MiXCR, with one record for every CDR3 protein. The repertoire consists of approximately 110,000 distinct CDR3 sequences, with over 9% occurring once and the leading ten covering 30% to 35%. CDR3 length: 22 residues. V was pared by 0 bases and J by 0 bases, with 25 bases between. From germline, CDR1 is SGDLS and CDR2 YYNGEE. A word on this clonotype: Its specificity is unknown.

This TCR was sampled from a boy between 2 and 10 years old with acute lymphoblastic leukemia, due to receive a stem cell transplant. The material sequenced was PBMCs, taken before TCRalphabeta/CD19-depleted stem cell transplant. The chain couples TRBV9 to TRBJ2-6; tentatively, D is TRBD1 (6 bases). CDR3 residues: CASSVDSYTRGTVSSGANVLTF. The CDR3, as DNA: TGTGCCAGCAGCGTAGACTCTTACACTAGGGGGACGGTTAGCTCTGGGGCCAACGTCCTGACTTTC.